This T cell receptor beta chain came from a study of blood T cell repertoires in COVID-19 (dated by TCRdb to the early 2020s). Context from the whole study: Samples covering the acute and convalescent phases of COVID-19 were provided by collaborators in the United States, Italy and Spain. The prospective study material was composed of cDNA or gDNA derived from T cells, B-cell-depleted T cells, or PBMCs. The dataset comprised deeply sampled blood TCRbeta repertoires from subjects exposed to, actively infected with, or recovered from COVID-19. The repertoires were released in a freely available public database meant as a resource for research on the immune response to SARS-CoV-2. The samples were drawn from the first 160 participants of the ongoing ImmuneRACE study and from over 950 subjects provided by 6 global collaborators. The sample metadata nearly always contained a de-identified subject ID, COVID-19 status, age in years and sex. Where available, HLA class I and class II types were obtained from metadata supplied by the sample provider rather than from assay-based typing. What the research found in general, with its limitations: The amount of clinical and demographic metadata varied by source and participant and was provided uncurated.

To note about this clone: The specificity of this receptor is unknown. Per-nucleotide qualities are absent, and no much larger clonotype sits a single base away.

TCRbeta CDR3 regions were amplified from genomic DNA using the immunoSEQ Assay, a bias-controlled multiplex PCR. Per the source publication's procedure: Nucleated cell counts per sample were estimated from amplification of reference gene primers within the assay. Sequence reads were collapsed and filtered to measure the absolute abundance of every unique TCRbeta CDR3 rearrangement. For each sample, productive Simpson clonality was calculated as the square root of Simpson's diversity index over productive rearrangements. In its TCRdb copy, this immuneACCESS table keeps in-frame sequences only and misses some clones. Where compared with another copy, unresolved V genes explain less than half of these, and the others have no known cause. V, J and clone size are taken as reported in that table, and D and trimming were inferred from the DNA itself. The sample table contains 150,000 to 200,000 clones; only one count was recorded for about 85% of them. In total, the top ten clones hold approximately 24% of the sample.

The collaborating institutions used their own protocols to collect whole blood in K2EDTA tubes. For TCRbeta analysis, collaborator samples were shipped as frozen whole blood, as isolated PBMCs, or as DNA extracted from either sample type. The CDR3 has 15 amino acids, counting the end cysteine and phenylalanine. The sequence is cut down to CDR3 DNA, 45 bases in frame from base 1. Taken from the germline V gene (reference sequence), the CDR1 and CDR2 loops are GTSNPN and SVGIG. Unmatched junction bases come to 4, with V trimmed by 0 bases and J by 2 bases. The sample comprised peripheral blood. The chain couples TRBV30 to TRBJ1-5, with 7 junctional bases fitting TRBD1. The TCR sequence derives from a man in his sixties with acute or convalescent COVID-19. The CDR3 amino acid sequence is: CAWSVEGTGNQPQHF. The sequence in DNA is TGTGCCTGGAGTGTAGAGGGGACAGGCAATCAGCCCCAGCATTTT.